The 18 T cell receptor beta chains given below trace back to one sample, sequenced in a study of neurological immune-mediated disorders. TCRdb used MiXCR to reprocess the 5' RACE reads, holding one entry per CDR3 protein. The data hold around 78,000 distinct CDR3 sequences, with 15% to 20% observed a single time. The source material was PBMCs. The receptors were sampled from a woman aged 40 to 55 in good health.

This clonotype was seen a single time. In this CDR3 the conserved last residue, phenylalanine or tryptophan, is missing, so a read error is likely. The DNA is omitted, as the CDR3 cannot be located on it reliably, and the CDR3 follows TCRdb's listing. The gene calls are TRBV12-3 or TRBV12-4 and TRBJ1-2; the DNA was not used to check the table's D call, TRBD1. The CDR3 region is 12 residues in length, termini included. This CDR3 reads CASSVSGNYGYL.

V is TRBV27 and J is TRBJ2-4; 10 bases line up with TRBD2. The CDR3 sequence is 14 residues long. V shed 5 bases, J shed 6 bases, and the junction held 4 bases outside the gene matches. Germline lookup yields CDR1 MNHEY and CDR2 SMNVEV (reference sequence). The CDR3 is CASSLTSGANIQYF. The CDR3 DNA is TGTGCCAGCAGTCTAACTAGCGGGGCAAACATTCAGTACTTC.

The genes are TRBV20-1 and TRBJ2-7; TRBD1 might be the D (7 bases). The V gene's germline CDR1 is DFQATT and CDR2 SNEGSKA (reference sequence). Trimming left V 0 bases short and J 0 bases short, with 18 bases between. The CDR3 consists of 17 residues. In nucleotides, the CDR3 is TGCAGTGCTAGAGACGCCAGGGGGGAACAGGGCTCCTACGAGCAGTACTTC. Its translation: CSARDARGEQGSYEQYF.

About this clonotype itself: One end of the junction does not line up with germline, which may come from a read error. This sequence joins TRBV27 and TRBJ2-1; TRBD1 is a possible D gene (5 bases). The CDR3 extends over 14 amino acids. Germline assignment: CDR1 MNHEY and CDR2 SMNVEV (reference sequence). Here the CDR3 DNA reads TGTGTCAGCAGTTGGGGCGGTGTCGACAATGAGCAGTTCTTC. This translates into CVSSWGGVDNEQFF.

This clonotype was detected only a few times. A clone one base away is much larger, so this may be a read error. This rearrangement joins TRBV7-8 to TRBJ1-1, with unresolved D. The CDR3 consists of 13 residues. The germline V gene encodes CDR1 SGHVS and CDR2 FQNEAQ. The CDR3 bases are TGTGCCAACAGCTTAAGTTGGAACACTGAAGCTTTCTTT. Translating it yields CANSLSWNTEAFF.

For this clonotype: This may come from a read error, since a much larger clone is one base off. The V gene is TRBV5-5, the J gene TRBJ2-7, with D uncertain. This CDR3 region has 13 residues. Germline CDR1 and CDR2: SGHKS and YYEKEE (reference sequence). The CDR3, as DNA: TGTGCCAGCAGCTCGATAAGCTCCTACGAGCATTACGTC. Residues: CASSSISSYEHYV.

This clonotype was observed at least ten times. CDR3 sequence reads: CSAPSTGPGQPQHF. In DNA, the CDR3 is TGCAGTGCCCCCTCGACAGGGCCCGGCCAGCCCCAGCATTTT. The rearrangement uses TRBV20-1 and TRBJ1-5, with TRBD1 identical over 7 bases. The CDR3 is 14 residues long. Losses at the gene ends were 6 bases for V and 7 bases for J; bases not matched to a gene: 12. The germline gives CDR1 DFQATT, CDR2 SNEGSKA (reference sequence).

This clonotype was seen repeatedly, ten times or more. The V call is TRBV10-3, the J call TRBJ2-1; D is unclear. Trimming removed 0 bases from V and 9 bases from J, with 21 bases in between. In germline, CDR1 is ENHRY, CDR2 SYGVKD. The CDR3 covers 17 residues. CDR3 sequence: CAISESTRSGTVGEQFF. The CDR3 DNA reads TGTGCCATCAGTGAGTCGACTCGTTCAGGTACCGTCGGTGAGCAGTTCTTC.

There are many counts of this clonotype. The J gene is TRBJ2-1, the V gene TRBV5-1; D call uncertain. Germline V gene sequence: CDR1 SGHRS, CDR2 YFSETQ. The CDR3 contains 15 residues. V lost 2 bases, J lost 4 bases, and 13 bases lay in between. The CDR3: CASSFSGPAYNEQFF. DNA for the CDR3: TGCGCCAGCAGCTTCTCAGGCCCCGCTTACAATGAGCAGTTCTTC. The variable domain in full, with the rest retrieved from reference TRBV5-1 and TRBJ2-1, is KAGVTQTPRYLIKTRGQQVTLSCSPISGHRSVSWYQQTPGQGLQFLFEYFSETQRNKGNFPGRFSGRQFSNSRSEMNVSTLELGDSALYLCASSFSGPAYNEQFFGPGTRLTVL.

With regard to this clonotype: The CDR3 end shows no conserved phenylalanine or tryptophan, and so a read error is likely. CDR3 nucleotide sequence: TGTGCCAGCACCTCGTGGGGGAGCGAGCAGTACCTC. Amino acids: CASTSWGSEQYL. The J gene is TRBJ2-7, the V gene TRBV6-2 or TRBV6-3; either TRBD1 or TRBD2 may supply D (5 bases each). CDR1 and CDR2 from the germline V gene are MNHEY and SVGEGT. Trimming stripped 7 bases from V and 6 bases from J, with 13 bases between. The CDR3 covers 12 residues.

This clonotype was detected many times. CDR3 region: CSAREFGEGQGAYEQYV. The CDR3 DNA reads TGCAGTGCTAGAGAGTTCGGAGAAGGACAGGGAGCCTACGAGCAGTACGTC. The chain combines TRBV20-1 with TRBJ2-7; 8 bases agree with TRBD1. The junction had 12 bases not matched to a gene; V was cut back by 0 bases and J by 2 bases. The length of the CDR3 is 17 residues. CDR1 and CDR2 from the germline V gene are DFQATT and SNEGSKA (reference sequence).

This clonotype has ten or more counts. The CDR3 is CASSTGQLLYGYTF. CDR3 bases: TGTGCCAGCAGCACTGGACAGCTCCTATATGGCTACACCTTC. The V gene is TRBV7-9, the J gene TRBJ1-2; TRBD1 might be the D (6 bases). Germline V gives CDR1 SEHNR, CDR2 FQNEAQ (reference sequence). This CDR3 contains 14 residues. V gave up 5 bases and J gave up 5 bases, with 15 bases separating them.

This clonotype was recorded at least ten times. The V call is TRBV7-2, the J call TRBJ2-7; 8 positions match TRBD2. The CDR3 totals 15 residues. V lost 6 bases to trimming and J lost 5 bases; unmatched junction nucleotides: 12. CDR1 is SGHTA, CDR2 FQGNSA, per germline. Here the CDR3 DNA reads TGTGCCAGCAGTCGTCGGGGGGGTAGCGGGGACGAGCAGTACTTC. It codes for CASSRRGGSGDEQYF.

For the CDR3, the DNA is TGTGCCACCCCCCCCACTAGCGGGACCTACGAGCAGTACGTC. Its translation is CATPPTSGTYEQYV. The chain has TRBV6-2 or TRBV6-3 and TRBJ2-7; 10 positions agree with TRBD2. The CDR3 length is 14 residues. Germline-derived CDR1 and CDR2 are MNHEY and SVGEGT. V lost 10 bases, J lost 2 bases, and 8 bases stayed unmatched.

This clonotype has at least ten counts. This chain links TRBV28 with TRBJ2-3; TRBD2 matches at 7 bases. With 6 bases clipped from V and 3 bases from J, the junction kept 9 bases outside the gene matches. The CDR3 length is 15 residues. CDR1 is MDHEN and CDR2 is SYDVKM in the germline V gene. CDR3 in DNA: TGTGCCAGCAGGGGGGGGGTTTTAGGGACAGATACGCAGTATTTT. It encodes CASRGGVLGTDTQYF.

This clonotype was seen a handful of times. The V call is TRBV10-3, the J call TRBJ2-3; 10 bases fit TRBD1. The V gene's germline CDR1 is ENHRY and CDR2 SYGVKD. The J segment lost 1 base and the V segment lost 5 bases, leaving 9 bases of the junction unmatched. CDR3 size: 17 residues. The CDR3 reads CAISLQSGTGGTDTQYF. The CDR3 DNA is TGTGCCATCAGTTTACAGTCCGGGACAGGGGGCACAGATACGCAGTATTTT.

V gene TRBV27 combines with J gene TRBJ2-3, with a weak D call TRBD2 (6 bases). In germline, CDR1 is MNHEY, CDR2 SMNVEV (reference sequence). The CDR3 loop spans 15 amino acids. V was shortened by 0 bases and J by 6 bases, with 13 bases between the two germline ends. The CDR3 sequence: CASSLSNWGVDTQYF. CDR3 nucleotides: TGTGCCAGCAGTTTATCAAATTGGGGGGTGGATACGCAGTATTTT.

This clonotype was seen many times. The V and J genes are TRBV7-2 and TRBJ1-5; weak D call: TRBD1 (5 bases). The germline V and J ends were trimmed by 5 bases and 4 bases, with 12 bases remaining between them. CDR1 SGHTA and CDR2 FQGNSA come from the germline V gene. The length of the CDR3 is 14 residues. The CDR3 here is CASSRGTANQPQHF. CDR3 nucleotide sequence: TGTGCCAGCAGCCGAGGGACGGCGAATCAGCCCCAGCATTTT.